A single sample gave rise to the 14 T cell receptor beta chains below, sequenced in a study of regulatory T cells in long-lasting Graves disease. Noted time point: persistent/refractory GD, antithyroid drugs over 5 years with positive TRAb. From RNA extracted from PBMCs, the TCR library was made. Arm-PCR of CDR3 regions and iRepertoire HTBI primers were used to build TCR beta libraries. One entry per CDR3 protein results from TCRdb running MiXCR on the multiplex PCR reads. Of 400,000 to 500,000 distinct CDR3 sequences in the sample, under 25% are singletons; the top ten hold 7% to 9.5%. The sequencing used peripheral blood mononuclear cells (PBMCs), collected when the disease was refractory, from a patient treated with antithyroid drugs. Receptor source: a female donor with Graves disease.

The J gene is TRBJ1-4, the V gene TRBV28, with 9 positions matching TRBD1. This CDR3 comprises 15 residues. V lost 7 bases and J lost 7; bases outside the gene matches: 10. CDR1 is MDHEN and CDR2 is SYDVKM in the germline V gene. The CDR3 sequence is CASTLAGTGSEKLFF. DNA for the CDR3: TGTGCCAGCACCCTTGCCGGGACAGGGAGTGAAAAACTGTTTTTT.

Turning to this clonotype: Given a much more abundant clone one base away, this may be a read error. The chain combines TRBV7-9 with TRBJ2-7, with a tentative D call TRBD2 (5 bases). The germline V gene encodes CDR1 SEHNR and CDR2 FQNEAQ (reference sequence). The CDR3 is 14 residues long. The DNA of the CDR3 is TGTGCCGGCAGCTTAAGGAGGCCACCCTACGAGCAGTACTTC. This gives the protein CAGSLRRPPYEQYF.

The table lists this clonotype with many counts. This chain joins TRBV28 and TRBJ2-7; possibly TRBD2 for D (6 bases). CDR1 and CDR2 (germline): MDHEN, SYDVKM. V lost 5 bases and J lost 7, with 21 bases in between. This CDR3 comprises 15 residues. This CDR3 reads CASSPWEARPGEQYF. CDR3 sequence (DNA): TGTGCCAGCAGTCCCTGGGAGGCCCGACCGGGGGAGCAGTACTTC.

The sample holds many counts of this clonotype. J is TRBJ1-5 and V is TRBV28, with a weak D call TRBD1 (5 bases). This CDR3 has 12 residues. V lost 8 bases and J lost 4, with 9 bases in between. From germline, CDR1 is MDHEN and CDR2 SYDVKM. The CDR3 region is CASGSGNQPQHF. The DNA of the CDR3 is TGTGCCAGCGGTTCAGGGAATCAGCCCCAGCATTTT.

This clonotype occurred many times. V and J are TRBV7-2 and TRBJ2-7; 9 bases align to TRBD2. The trim removed 5 bases at V and 3 bases at J, leaving 11 bases unmatched. Germline CDR1 and CDR2: SGHTA and FQGNSA. The CDR3 totals 16 residues. The CDR3 DNA follows: TGTGCCAGCAGCCCCACACCAGGGACTAGCAGCTACGAGCAGTACTTC. This codes for CASSPTPGTSSYEQYF.

This clonotype was counted between two and nine times. The chain joins TRBV12-3 or TRBV12-4 to TRBJ2-7, with 7 bases fitting TRBD1. With 6 bases clipped from V and 5 bases from J, the junction kept 7 bases outside the gene matches. The CDR3 is 13 amino acids. The CDR3 DNA reads as TGTGCCAGCAGGGCACAGGGGATCCACGAGCAGTACTTC. Translating gives CASRAQGIHEQYF.

This clonotype was seen many times. The chain uses TRBV29-1 and TRBJ1-5; 10 nucleotides align to TRBD1. The CDR3 contains 12 residues. CDR1 is SQVTM, CDR2 ANQGSEA, per germline. V trimming: 7 bases; J trimming: 5 bases; junction bases outside the gene matches: 2. DNA for the CDR3: TGCAGCGCTGGGACAGGGGATCAGCCCCAGCATTTT. This sequence encodes CSAGTGDQPQHF.

This sequence joins TRBV29-1 and TRBJ2-3; 8 nucleotides agree with TRBD2. Germline V gene data show CDR1 as SQVTM and CDR2 as ANQGSEA. With 7 bases clipped from V and 5 bases from J, the junction kept 8 bases outside the gene matches. This CDR3 has 13 residues. The CDR3 loop reads CSASIAGKDTQYF. The CDR3 DNA sequence: TGCAGCGCCTCCATAGCGGGAAAAGATACGCAGTATTTT.

At least ten counts were recorded for this clonotype. This chain connects TRBV19 to TRBJ2-7, with D possibly being TRBD2 (5 bases). The germline V and J ends were trimmed by 5 bases and 0 bases, with 11 bases remaining between them. The CDR3 runs 14 residues. Germline V gene lookup returns CDR1 LNHDA and CDR2 SQIVND (reference sequence). CDR3 bases: TGTGCCAGTAGTGGGAGTGTTTCCTCCTACGAGCAGTACTTC. Translating it yields CASSGSVSSYEQYF.

The J gene is TRBJ2-2, the V gene TRBV7-3, with 8 nucleotides matching TRBD2. Germline loops: CDR1 SGHTA, CDR2 FQGTGA. V dropped 10 bases and J dropped 6; count of bases not matched to a gene: 7. The CDR3 extends over 13 amino acids. The chain's CDR3 is CATRGGVAGELFF. The CDR3 DNA reads as TGTGCCACCCGGGGGGGGGTGGCCGGGGAGCTGTTTTTT.

This clonotype was recorded at least ten times. This chain connects TRBV19 to TRBJ1-1; possibly TRBD1 for D (6 bases). CDR3 length: 13 residues. The V end lost 7 bases, the J end lost 5 bases, and 14 bases lay between the germline ends. Germline V gene data show CDR1 as LNHDA and CDR2 as SQIVND (reference sequence). The CDR3 protein is CASTRRGGTEAFF. The CDR3 DNA is TGTGCCAGTACTCGGAGAGGGGGTACTGAAGCTTTCTTT.

This clonotype was found many times. This chain joins TRBV30 and TRBJ1-6; no reliable D call. The CDR3 is 16 residues long. The germline gives CDR1 GTSNPN, CDR2 SVGIG (reference sequence). V was shortened by 1 base and J by 7 bases, with 17 bases between the two germline ends. The CDR3 loop is CAWSGIGRNMNSPLHF. In nucleotides, the CDR3 is TGTGCCTGGAGTGGGATTGGACGGAACATGAATTCACCCCTCCACTTT.

The DNA for the CDR3 is TGTGCCAGCAGTCCCCGGGTTACCTACGAGCAGTACTTC. Its translation: CASSPRVTYEQYF. The chain has TRBV6-2 or TRBV6-3 and TRBJ2-7; unclear D gene. Trimming took 5 bases from V and 2 from J, leaving 10 bases between them. The CDR3 is 13 amino acids. CDR1 is MNHEY, CDR2 SVGEGT, per germline.

A few counts support this clonotype. The CDR3 sequence: CASSLRGGGRTDTQYF. CDR3 in DNA: TGTGCCAGCAGCCTAAGGGGGGGAGGGCGCACAGATACGCAGTATTTT. The chain employs TRBV3-1 and TRBJ2-3; D perhaps matches TRBD2 (7 bases). CDR1 and CDR2 (germline): LGHDT, YNNKEL (reference sequence). The CDR3 has 16 amino acids. V was pared by 4 bases and J by 1 base, with 15 bases between.